This T cell receptor beta chain was observed in a study of control samples from healthy donors and cancer patients. The table came from immunoSEQ multiplex PCR; TCRdb's copy has only in-frame clones and leaves some out. The repertoire has 75,000 to 80,000 clones, roughly 89% of them found once; the top ten carry roughly a tenth. The CDR3 loop spans 14 amino acids. The V segment lost 4 bases and the J segment 2 bases; nucleotides outside the gene matches: 0. The germline V gene has CDR1 SGHTA and CDR2 FQGNSA. The clonotype was recovered from a woman aged 45-59 years with colorectal cancer. The chain recombines TRBV7-2 with TRBJ1-3; 9 bases map to TRBD1. The specimen was PBMCs. The CDR3 protein is CASSWTGAGNTIYF. Here the CDR3 DNA reads TGTGCCAGCAGCTGGACAGGGGCTGGAAACACCATATATTTT.